The 27 T cell receptor beta chains reported below all come from one sample, sequenced in a study of blood T cells in healthy people across ages (dated by TCRdb to 2013 to 2016). Library generation was performed with 5' RACE. TCRdb shows the sequencer as Illumina HiSeq 2500. The second PCR ran for roughly 7 to 11 cycles and used a J-beta primer mix along with a sample-barcoded 5' primer. TCRdb trimmed the raw reads at Q25, called clones with MiXCR and kept productive beta chains. Rows are unified per CDR3 protein, each entry keeping the most common DNA and genes. This sample lists 600,000 to 800,000 distinct CDR3 sequences; over 20% were detected once. The top ten hold roughly 3.6% of the sample. Material for sequencing was blood. These receptors originate from a man aged 65-85 years in good health.

Concerning this clonotype: One junction end does not reproduce the germline sequence, and a read error may be involved. This chain uses TRBV7-2 with TRBJ2-5, with TRBD2 identical over 7 bases. The CDR3 covers 14 residues. Germline lookup yields CDR1 SGHTA and CDR2 FQGNSA. DNA of the CDR3: TGTGCCAGCAGCTTATATCGGGAGGCGAATGAGCAGTCCTTC. This translates into CASSLYREANEQSF.

The rearrangement uses TRBV6-6 and TRBJ1-2, with D unclear. Deletions cut 4 bases from V and 6 bases from J, with 9 bases between. CDR3 length equals 12 residues. The germline V gene has CDR1 MNHNY and CDR2 SVGAGI (reference sequence). The CDR3 sequence: CASSLTENGYTF. CDR3 DNA: TGTGCCAGCAGTTTAACAGAGAATGGCTACACCTTC.

In this sample, this clonotype turned up a few times. The chain links TRBV28 to TRBJ1-1; the D gene is possibly TRBD1 (6 bases). Germline lookup yields CDR1 MDHEN and CDR2 SYDVKM. CDR3 size: 14 residues. V was clipped by 3 bases and J by 5 bases, with 13 bases between them. This chain's CDR3 is CASSFVGARTEAFF. The CDR3, as DNA: TGTGCCAGCAGTTTTGTGGGGGCACGGACTGAAGCTTTCTTT.

This clonotype appeared a few times. The chain uses TRBV9 and TRBJ2-1; possible D gene TRBD2, 6 bases. Trimming left V 3 bases short and J 2 bases short, with 12 bases between. Germline CDR1 is SGDLS and CDR2 is YYNGEE. The CDR3 has 15 residues. The CDR3 region is CASSAAGNPYNEQFF. The DNA for the CDR3 is TGTGCCAGCAGCGCAGCGGGCAACCCCTACAATGAGCAGTTCTTC.

This clonotype showed up many times. The chain joins TRBV28 to TRBJ2-1; D is perhaps TRBD1 or TRBD2 (5 bases each). The germline V gene encodes CDR1 MDHEN and CDR2 SYDVKM. The germline V and J ends were trimmed by 3 bases and 0 bases, with 9 bases remaining between them. The CDR3 length is 15 residues. CDR3 loop: CASSLQRGSYNEQFF. CDR3 coding DNA: TGTGCCAGCAGTTTGCAGAGGGGCTCCTACAATGAGCAGTTCTTC.

The table lists this clonotype with a few counts. The chain has TRBV10-3 and TRBJ2-3; D gene uncertain. Germline CDR1 ENHRY, CDR2 SYGVKD. Trimming cost V 5 bases and J 2 bases, with 14 bases left between them. CDR3 length: 15 amino acids. The CDR3 DNA reads as TGTGCCATCAGTAAATATAGAGGATACACAGATACGCAGTATTTT. Residues: CAISKYRGYTDTQYF.

This clonotype was detected only a few times. V and J are TRBV7-2 and TRBJ2-1, with 14 nucleotides matching TRBD2. This CDR3 is built from 16 residues. Germline V gene lookup returns CDR1 SGHTA and CDR2 FQGNSA. With 1 base clipped from V and 6 bases from J, the junction kept 2 bases outside the gene matches. The CDR3 DNA is TGTGCCAGCAGCTTAGTCGGGACTAGCGGGAGCAATGAGCAGTTCTTC. It specifies CASSLVGTSGSNEQFF.

The rearrangement uses TRBV20-1 and TRBJ2-7, with a tentative D call TRBD2 (6 bases). Looked up from germline, CDR1 is DFQATT and CDR2 is SNEGSKA (reference sequence). The V end lost 4 bases, the J end lost 4 bases, and 14 bases lay between the germline ends. The CDR3 is 13 residues long. In DNA, the CDR3 is TGCAGTGCTAAGTTACTAGCCGGTTACGAGCAGTACTTC. Protein: CSAKLLAGYEQYF.

V usage is TRBV7-2 and J usage is TRBJ1-1; D is uncertain. The CDR3 covers 13 residues. From germline, CDR1 is SGHTA and CDR2 FQGNSA. Deletions cut 3 bases from V and 1 base from J, with 6 bases between. The CDR3 loop reads CASSFGKNTEAFF. The DNA for the CDR3 is TGTGCCAGCAGCTTTGGAAAGAACACTGAAGCTTTCTTT.

This clonotype was seen a few times. A read error may produce the germline difference seen at one junction end. The V call is TRBV28, the J call TRBJ2-3; unclear D gene. The V gene's germline CDR1 is MDHEN and CDR2 SYDVKM. The length of the CDR3 is 13 residues. The CDR3 region has the DNA TGTGCCAGCAGTTCATTCGCCACAAATACGCAGTGTTTT. Amino acid sequence: CASSSFATNTQCF.

This clonotype was recorded at least ten times. The chain links TRBV5-1 to TRBJ1-4; TRBD1 matches 8 bases. Looked up from germline, CDR1 is SGHRS and CDR2 is YFSETQ. V dropped 1 base and J dropped 0; count of bases not matched to a gene: 8. There are 18 residues in the CDR3. The CDR3 DNA follows: TGCGCCAGCAGCTTGCAGGGGGCCTACGACACAACTAATGAAAAACTGTTTTTT. Protein: CASSLQGAYDTTNEKLFF.

V usage is TRBV5-1 and J usage is TRBJ1-5; TRBD1 matches 9 bases. The CDR3 has 15 amino acids. V shed 5 bases and J 6 bases; nucleotides not matched to a gene: 9. Germline V lookup: CDR1 SGHRS, CDR2 YFSETQ. In DNA form, the CDR3 reads TGCGCCAGCAGTCCGACAGGGGGTTCGGGTCAGCCCCAGCATTTT. Its protein product is CASSPTGGSGQPQHF.

The sample holds a few counts of this clonotype. Possible read error: a much larger clone is one base away. The chain links TRBV28 to TRBJ2-5; 13 nucleotides align to TRBD2. Germline CDR1 and CDR2: MDHEN and SYDVKM. CDR3 length: 18 amino acids. J lost 11 bases, V lost 5 bases, and 20 bases had no gene match. CDR3 DNA: TGTGCCAGCAGTGGACCCATTGGGACTAGCGGGAAGACCTACAAGCAGTACTTC. This translates into CASSGPIGTSGKTYKQYF.

This clonotype occurred a few times. The chain joins TRBV3-1 to TRBJ1-5, with 8 bases matching TRBD1. Germline V CDR1 and CDR2: LGHDT, YNNKEL (reference sequence). With V trimmed by 1 base and J by 4 bases, 6 bases remained unmatched. The CDR3 is made up of 16 amino acids. The CDR3 DNA follows: TGTGCCAGCAGCCAAGGGACAGGGACCTTTAATCAGCCCCAGCATTTT. The encoded protein is CASSQGTGTFNQPQHF.

The rearrangement uses TRBV6-1 and TRBJ2-5; D is ambiguous. Trimming stripped 1 base from V and 9 bases from J, with 12 bases between. Germline V gene data show CDR1 as MNHNS and CDR2 as SASEGT. CDR3 length: 13 residues. The CDR3 sequence is CASSEGLATAQYF. CDR3 DNA: TGTGCCAGCAGTGAAGGGCTGGCTACGGCCCAGTACTTC.

With respect to this clonotype: The junction and the germline gene differ at one end; a read error may be behind it. J is TRBJ2-3 and V is TRBV12-3 or TRBV12-4; D might be TRBD1 or TRBD2, each matching 6 bases. The CDR3 has 12 residues. In DNA, the CDR3 is TGTGTCAGCAGCCGAGGGGGGGATACGCAGTATTTT. Its translation: CVSSRGGDTQYF.

In this sample, this clonotype turned up a few times. The J gene is TRBJ1-5, the V gene TRBV6-4, with D unresolved. Germline CDR1 reads MRHNA; CDR2 reads SNTAGT. The CDR3 sequence is 11 residues long. Between the trimmed V and J ends, which lost 4 bases and 6 bases, there was a span of 4 bases. CDR3 DNA: TGTGCCAGCAGTGGGGGTCAGCCCCAGCATTTT. This gives the protein CASSGGQPQHF.

This clonotype appeared a few times. This rearrangement joins TRBV4-1 to TRBJ2-5; 7 nucleotides match TRBD1. With V trimmed by 4 bases and J by 2 bases, 10 bases remained unmatched. The CDR3 loop spans 16 amino acids. Germline CDR1 MGHRA, CDR2 YSYEKL. CDR3 in amino acids: CASSRLGTVPQETQYF. The CDR3, as DNA: TGCGCCAGCAGCCGCCTAGGGACAGTTCCACAAGAGACCCAGTACTTC.

The chain uses TRBV29-1 and TRBJ2-3, with 15 bases fitting TRBD2. Germline-derived CDR1 and CDR2 are SQVTM and ANQGSEA. The CDR3 contains 19 residues. Trimming cost V 3 bases and J 3 bases; bases outside gene matches: 13. In DNA, the CDR3 is TGCAGCGTTGATAGAAGGGGCCGGACTAGCGGGAGGGGAACAGATACGCAGTATTTT. Its translation is CSVDRRGRTSGRGTDTQYF.

This clonotype was seen at least ten times. The chain links TRBV5-6 to TRBJ1-5; no definite D call. CDR1 and CDR2 (germline): SGHDT, YYEEEE. Trimming removed 0 bases at V and 3 bases at J, with 7 bases between. There are 14 residues in the CDR3. DNA for the CDR3: TGTGCCAGCAGCTTGGCGGGCTTCAATCAGCCCCAGCATTTT. Encoded protein: CASSLAGFNQPQHF.

The chain has TRBV4-1 and TRBJ2-2, with 8 bases matching TRBD2. The CDR3 contains 17 residues. CDR1 MGHRA and CDR2 YSYEKL come from the germline V gene. With V trimmed by 0 bases and J by 5 bases, 8 bases remained unmatched. The CDR3 bases are TGCGCCAGCAGCCAAGACAGGGTGACTAGCGTGACCGGGGAGCTGTTTTTT. Protein product: CASSQDRVTSVTGELFF.

This clonotype appeared a few times. The chain has TRBV18 and TRBJ2-1; a possible D gene is TRBD2 (5 bases). CDR1 KGHSH and CDR2 LQKENI come from the germline V gene. The CDR3 is 15 amino acids. V lost 5 bases to trimming and J lost 2 bases, with 13 bases between them. The CDR3 DNA reads TGTGCCAGCTCATCAAATTCGAGGGCCTACAATGAGCAGTTCTTC. This gives the protein CASSSNSRAYNEQFF.

This clonotype was seen only a few times. V usage is TRBV7-2 and J usage is TRBJ2-7; no clear D. CDR3 size: 14 residues. CDR1 is SGHTA and CDR2 is FQGNSA in the germline V gene. Trimming shortened V by 3 bases and J by 2 bases, and 11 bases separated the two germline ends. The CDR3 region has the DNA TGTGCCAGCAGCTTGGGTAGGCATGCCTACGAGCAGTACTTC. Protein sequence: CASSLGRHAYEQYF.

This clonotype was found a few times. The chain combines TRBV4-1 with TRBJ1-6; D gene ambiguous. CDR1 is MGHRA and CDR2 is YSYEKL in the germline V gene. The ends were cut back, 3 bases at V and 7 bases at J, with 13 bases in the middle. CDR3 size: 15 residues. The CDR3 region has the DNA TGCGCCAGCAGCCACAACAGCCAAAGGAATTCACCCCTCCACTTT. Protein: CASSHNSQRNSPLHF.

The chain joins TRBV7-9 to TRBJ2-6, with a possible D match to TRBD1 (5 bases). The V end lost 4 bases, the J end lost 0 bases, and 10 bases lay between the germline ends. CDR3 length: 16 residues. Germline V gives CDR1 SEHNR, CDR2 FQNEAQ (reference sequence). In DNA form, the CDR3 reads TGTGCCAGCAGCTCAGACAGTGTCTCTGGGGCCAACGTCCTGACTTTC. It is translated as CASSSDSVSGANVLTF.

V and J are TRBV5-1 and TRBJ2-3; 8 bases map to TRBD1. Germline V lookup: CDR1 SGHRS, CDR2 YFSETQ. This CDR3 is built from 16 residues. V lost 4 bases to trimming and J lost 3 bases; unmatched junction nucleotides: 10. CDR3 in DNA: TGCGCCAGCAGCCCTCCGACAGGGGCAGGAACAGATACGCAGTATTTT. Its protein is CASSPPTGAGTDTQYF.

The genes are TRBV4-1 and TRBJ2-5; TRBD2 aligns across 9 bases. V lost 0 bases, J lost 5 bases, and 7 bases stayed unmatched. The CDR3 consists of 16 residues. Germline V lookup: CDR1 MGHRA, CDR2 YSYEKL. As DNA, the CDR3 is TGCGCCAGCAGCCAAGATAATCTAGCGGGGATTGAGACCCAGTACTTC. Its protein product is CASSQDNLAGIETQYF.